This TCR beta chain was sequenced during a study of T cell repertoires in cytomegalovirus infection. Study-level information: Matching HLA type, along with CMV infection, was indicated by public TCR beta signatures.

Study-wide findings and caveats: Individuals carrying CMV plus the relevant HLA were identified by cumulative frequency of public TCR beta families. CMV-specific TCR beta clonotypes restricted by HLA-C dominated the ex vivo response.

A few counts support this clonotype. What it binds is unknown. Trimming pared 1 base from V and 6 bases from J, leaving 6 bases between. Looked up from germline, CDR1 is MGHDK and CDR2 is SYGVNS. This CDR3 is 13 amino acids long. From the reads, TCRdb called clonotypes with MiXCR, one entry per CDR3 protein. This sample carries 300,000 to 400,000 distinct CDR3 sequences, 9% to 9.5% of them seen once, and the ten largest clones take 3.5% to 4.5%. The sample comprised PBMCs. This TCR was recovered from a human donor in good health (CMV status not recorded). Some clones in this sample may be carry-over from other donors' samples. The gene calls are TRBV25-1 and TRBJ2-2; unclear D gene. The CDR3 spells CASSEFFSGELFF. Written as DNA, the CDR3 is TGTGCCAGCAGTGAATTTTTCTCCGGGGAGCTGTTTTTT.